A single T cell receptor (beta chain) is shown here with its context. The table came from immunoSEQ multiplex PCR; TCRdb's copy has only in-frame clones and leaves some out. The sample gives 85,000 to 130,000 clones, approximately 80% of which show up once; 11% to 15% is in the top ten. The CDR3 contains 14 residues. V was clipped by 2 bases and J by 4 bases; unmatched bases: 4. Germline V gene sequence: CDR1 KGHSH, CDR2 LQKENI. These data originate in a study of blood T cell repertoires in COVID-19. Study-wide context: Some COVID-19 samples were acute and others convalescent; all came from the United States, Italy and Spain. Nucleic acid was either cDNA or gDNA, and it came from T cells, B-cell-depleted T cells, or PBMCs.

The sample comprised peripheral blood. The TCR comes from a woman aged 60-70 years with acute or convalescent COVID-19. The genes are TRBV18 and TRBJ1-1; 7 bases align to TRBD1. The CDR3 here is CASSPTGEVTEAFF. CDR3 coding DNA: TGTGCCAGCTCACCAACAGGGGAGGTCACTGAAGCTTTCTTT.